These T cell receptor beta chains were read from a single sample in a study of cytomegalovirus exposure and HLA in healthy donors. Generated by immunoSEQ multiplex PCR, the TCRdb table keeps only in-frame clones and is missing some. The table records 150,000 to 200,000 clones, 82% of them present only once. The source material was PBMCs. Receptors originate from a woman aged 18-35 years in good health and CMV-seronegative. Each CDR3 is given with its conserved first and last residue. The order of the fields is J gene, V gene, clone size, D gene, CDR3 DNA, CDR3 protein. D genes are given only for firm matches. Size is stated for part of the rows, as once, few or many counts, or as a class when the clone is expanded.

TRBJ2-5 TRBV28 - - TGTGCCAGCAGTCGGGGTGGCAACCAAGAGACCCAGTACTTC CASSRGGNQETQYF
TRBJ2-3 TRBV11-3 - TRBD1 TGTGCCAGCAGCTCGTCCGAGGGACAGGCCTCAGATACGCAGTATTTT CASSSSEGQASDTQYF
TRBJ2-2 TRBV11-3 once TRBD2 TGTGCCAGCAGCCGGGGGGGGAGGGCCGACGGGGAGCTGTTTTTT CASSRGGRADGELFF
TRBJ1-5 TRBV4-2 - TRBD1 TGTGCCAGCAGCCAACAAGGACAGGTTAGCAATCAGCCCCAGCATTTT CASSQQGQVSNQPQHF
TRBJ1-1 TRBV6-5 - - TGTGCCAGCAGCAGCCTAGGGGGGGCAGCTGGTTGGGCTTTCTTT CASSSLGGAAGWAFF
TRBJ1-5 TRBV9 - - TGTGCCAGCAGCCCAGAAGGCAGGGACAATCAGCCCCAGCATTTT CASSPEGRDNQPQHF
TRBJ2-1 TRBV23-1 - - TGCGCCAGCAGTCATCCTACTGGGGCCACGCTGCCTGAGCAGTTCTTC CASSHPTGATLPEQFF
TRBJ1-2 TRBV19 - TRBD1 TGTGCCAGTAGTAGGGGACAGGGGCACTTGGACACCTTC CASSRGQGHLDTF
TRBJ1-2 TRBV19 - - TGTGCCAGTAGTATAGGAGGGCCCGGGAGCTACACCTTC CASSIGGPGSYTF
TRBJ1-1 TRBV9 - TRBD1 TGTGCCAGCAGCGGGGGACAGGCTTTGAACACTGAAGCTTTCTTT CASSGGQALNTEAFF
TRBJ2-3 TRBV7-9 - - TGTGCCAGCAGCTTAGTCCTAGACGCAGATACGCAGTATTTT CASSLVLDADTQYF
TRBJ1-2 TRBV27 - TRBD1 TGTGCCAGCAGGGACAGGGGGCGGGTCTATGGCTACACCTTC CASRDRGRVYGYTF
TRBJ2-6 TRBV19 - TRBD2 TGTGCCAGTAGTATACTAGCGGGGAGTGGGGCCAACGTCCTGACTTTC CASSILAGSGANVLTF
TRBJ1-1 TRBV18 - - TGTGCCAGCTCGCCGACACAGGGAATGAACACTGAAGCTTTCTTT CASSPTQGMNTEAFF
TRBJ1-1 TRBV14 - - TGTGCCAGCAGCCAAGGGGTCTCCGGGGGGATCGGCCTGGGACGTCGGACTGAAGCTTTCTTT CASSQGVSGGIGLGRRTEAFF
TRBJ2-5 TRBV4-3 once TRBD1 TGCGCCAGCAGCCACGGGACAGCCCAAGAGACCCAGTACTTC CASSHGTAQETQYF
TRBJ1-2 TRBV6-6 once - TGTGCCAGCAGCCCCGGTAGGGGGAACTATGGCTACACCTTC CASSPGRGNYGYTF
TRBJ1-4 TRBV4-3 - - TGCGCCAGCAGCCAAGAGGTCCGAGATAATGAAAAACTGTTTTTT CASSQEVRDNEKLFF
TRBJ2-5 TRBV7-9 few - TGTGCCAGCAGCCCCGGACAGAGGTACCAAGAGACCCAGTACTTC CASSPGQRYQETQYF
TRBJ1-1 TRBV9 - TRBD1 TGTGCCAGCAGCGGAACGGGACAGGGGGGAGCTTTCTTT CASSGTGQGGAFF
TRBJ1-1 TRBV19 few TRBD1 TGTGCCACCCGGACAGGGGCACAAGGCACTGAAGCTTTCTTT CATRTGAQGTEAFF
TRBJ2-5 TRBV18 - - TGTGCCAGCTCACCAGGGGCCCTCGGGGAGACCCAGTACTTC CASSPGALGETQYF
TRBJ2-2 TRBV7-2 - - TGTGCCAGCAGCCCATTCTGGACCGGGGGGCTGTTTTTT CASSPFWTGGLFF
TRBJ2-7 TRBV10-3 - - TGTGCCACTGAGACAGGTCTCTCCTACGAGCAGTACTTC CATETGLSYEQYF
TRBJ1-6 TRBV7-6 - - TGTGCCAGCAGTCTGGCGGAGGGGAATTCACCCCTCCACTTT CASSLAEGNSPLHF
TRBJ2-1 TRBV10-3 once TRBD2 TGTGCCATCAGCGGGACTAGCGGGATCCATGAGCAGTTCTTC CAISGTSGIHEQFF
TRBJ2-3 TRBV6-6 - - TGTGCCAGCAGTTACGAAGCTGTCACAGATACGCAGTATTTT CASSYEAVTDTQYF
TRBJ1-1 TRBV7-9 - - TGTGCCAGCAGCTTTGGGGGGAGTACTGAAGCTTTCTTT CASSFGGSTEAFF
TRBJ1-1 TRBV10-2 - - TGCGCCAGCAGTGAGTCGCAATGGTCAGGGATGAACACTGAAGCTTTCTTT CASSESQWSGMNTEAFF
TRBJ2-7 TRBV27 once TRBD2 TGTGCCAGCAGTAAATGGACTAGCGGTGCCTACGAGCAGTACTTC CASSKWTSGAYEQYF
TRBJ2-7 TRBV27 - TRBD2 TGTGCCAGCAGTCAGCCGGGACTAGCGGGGCGCGAGCAGTACTTC CASSQPGLAGREQYF
TRBJ1-5 TRBV11-2 - TRBD1 TGTGCCAGCAGCACTGAGACAGGGTTCAATCAGCCCCAGCATTTT CASSTETGFNQPQHF